The 3 T cell receptor beta chains reported below all come from one sample, sequenced in a study of blood T cell repertoires in COVID-19. Using immunoSEQ multiplex PCR, the repertoire was profiled, and TCRdb retains in-frame clones only, with some absent. The sample yields some 89,000 clones, around nine tenths seen once. The sample taken for sequencing was peripheral blood. The receptors were sampled from a man in his sixties with acute or convalescent COVID-19.

The chain has TRBV21-1 and TRBJ2-2; the DNA was not used to check the table's D call, TRBD2. TRBV21-1 is a known pseudogene. The CDR3 covers 15 residues. This CDR3 reads CASSKDVGGTGELFF. The CDR3 region has the DNA TGTGCCAGCAGCAAAGACGTTGGGGGGACCGGGGAGCTGTTTTTT.

This rearrangement joins TRBV5-4 to TRBJ2-5; 10 bases map to TRBD2. CDR1 SGHNT and CDR2 YYREEE come from the germline V gene (reference sequence). The ends lost 2 bases at V and 2 bases at J; junction bases unmatched: 3. The CDR3 loop spans 15 amino acids. The CDR3 here is CASSFKRGGQETQYF. CDR3 DNA: TGTGCCAGCAGCTTTAAGCGGGGGGGGCAAGAGACCCAGTACTTC.

This clone was counted once. The rearrangement uses TRBV19 and TRBJ1-1; 7 nucleotides align to TRBD1. The CDR3 consists of 13 residues. Trimming at V came to 3 bases and at J to 3 bases, leaving 1 base not matched to a gene. Germline V gene data show CDR1 as LNHDA and CDR2 as SQIVND (reference sequence). The CDR3 loop reads CASSMGQYTEAFF. The CDR3 DNA reads as TGTGCCAGTAGTATGGGACAGTACACTGAAGCTTTCTTT. The full variable domain, its missing parts supplied by reference TRBV19 and TRBJ1-1, is DGGITQSPKYLFRKEGQNVTLSCEQNLNHDAMYWYRQDPGQGLRLIYYSQIVNDFQKGDIAEGYSVSREKKESFPLTVTSAQKNPTAFYLCASSMGQYTEAFFGQGTRLTVV.